This T cell receptor (beta chain) was profiled in a study of T cells after yellow fever vaccination. Each CDR3 protein gets one entry after TCRdb re-called the 5' RACE reads with MiXCR. The top ten clones hold about 14% of a sample with 500,000 to 650,000 distinct CDR3 sequences, approximately 12% of them seen once. This clonotype was counted only a few times. This CDR3 has 15 residues. The V gene's germline CDR1 is SGHVS and CDR2 FNYEAQ. Trimming took off 8 bases at V and 4 bases at J, with 15 bases between the two ends. The sample was PBMCs, taken on the day of the yellow fever booster vaccination. The receptor was isolated from a man aged 25-45 years who received the YFV17D yellow fever vaccine. The V call is TRBV7-6, the J call TRBJ1-6; no firm D call. The CDR3 DNA sequence: TGTGCCAGCGCTAGGACGGCTGCTTATAATTCACCCCTCCACTTT. Protein sequence: CASARTAAYNSPLHF.